This TCR beta chain was retrieved from a study of T cells in narcolepsy. Study context: Donors had narcolepsy type 1 or type 2, or were healthy controls.

Regarding this clone: Its antigen remains unknown.

Profiling relied on immunoSEQ multiplex PCR, and the TCRdb table lists in-frame clones only, not all of them. Of 25,000 to 30,000 clones in the sample, approximately 80% are singletons; the top ten hold more than 0.9%. Regarding the study as a whole: Autoreactive clonotypes reportedly recurred in blood of same and different patients, not controls. In some patient and control memory CD4+ samples, autoreactive clones were absent.

The ends were cut back, 3 bases at V and 8 bases at J, with 10 bases in the middle. Germline V lookup: CDR1 DFQATT, CDR2 SNEGSKA (reference sequence). The CDR3 length is 11 residues. The sample taken for sequencing was CD45RA- memory CD4+ T cells from PBMCs. The receptor comes from a human donor with narcolepsy. This chain uses TRBV20-1 with TRBJ1-2; a weak D match, TRBD1 (6 bases). The CDR3 is CSARNREGYTF. The CDR3 DNA sequence: TGCAGTGCTAGGAACAGGGAAGGCTACACCTTC.